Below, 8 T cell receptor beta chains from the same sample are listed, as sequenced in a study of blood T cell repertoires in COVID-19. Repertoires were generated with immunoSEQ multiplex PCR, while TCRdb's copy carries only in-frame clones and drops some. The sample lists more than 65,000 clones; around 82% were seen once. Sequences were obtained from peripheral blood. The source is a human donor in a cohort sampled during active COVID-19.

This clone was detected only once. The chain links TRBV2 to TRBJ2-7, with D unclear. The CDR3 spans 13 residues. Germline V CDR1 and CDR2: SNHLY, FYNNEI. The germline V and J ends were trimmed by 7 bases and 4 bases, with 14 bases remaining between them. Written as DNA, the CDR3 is TGTGCCAGCATGGTACAAACCACATACGAGCAGTACTTC. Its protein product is CASMVQTTYEQYF.

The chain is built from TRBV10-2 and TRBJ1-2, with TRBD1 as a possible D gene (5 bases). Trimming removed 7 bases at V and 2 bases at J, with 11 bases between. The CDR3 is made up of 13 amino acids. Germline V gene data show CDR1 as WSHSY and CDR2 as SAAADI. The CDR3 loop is CASMGQANYGYTF. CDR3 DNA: TGCGCCAGCATGGGGCAGGCAAACTATGGCTACACCTTC.

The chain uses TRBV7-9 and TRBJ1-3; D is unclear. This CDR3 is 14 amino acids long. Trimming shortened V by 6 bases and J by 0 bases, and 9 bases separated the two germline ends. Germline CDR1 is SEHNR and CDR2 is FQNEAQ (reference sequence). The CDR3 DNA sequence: TGTGCCAGCAGTCCACAAAGCTCTGGAAACACCATATATTTT. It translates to CASSPQSSGNTIYF. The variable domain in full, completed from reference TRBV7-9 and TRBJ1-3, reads DTGVSQNPRHKITKRGQNVTFRCDPISEHNRLYWYRQTLGQGPEFLTYFQNEAQLEKSRLLSDRFSAERPKGSFSTLEIQRTEQGDSAMYLCASSPQSSGNTIYFGEGSWLTVV.

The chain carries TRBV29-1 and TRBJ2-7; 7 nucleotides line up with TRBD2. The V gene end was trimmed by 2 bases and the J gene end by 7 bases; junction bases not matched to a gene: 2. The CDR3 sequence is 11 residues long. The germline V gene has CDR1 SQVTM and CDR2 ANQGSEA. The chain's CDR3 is CSVEWGGEQYF. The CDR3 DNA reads TGCAGCGTTGAATGGGGGGGAGAGCAGTACTTC.

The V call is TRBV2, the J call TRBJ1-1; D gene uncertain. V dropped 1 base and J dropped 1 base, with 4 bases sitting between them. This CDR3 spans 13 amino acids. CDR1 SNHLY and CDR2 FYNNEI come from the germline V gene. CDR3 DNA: TGTGCCAGCAGTGAAGATCGGAACACTGAAGCTTTCTTT. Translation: CASSEDRNTEAFF.

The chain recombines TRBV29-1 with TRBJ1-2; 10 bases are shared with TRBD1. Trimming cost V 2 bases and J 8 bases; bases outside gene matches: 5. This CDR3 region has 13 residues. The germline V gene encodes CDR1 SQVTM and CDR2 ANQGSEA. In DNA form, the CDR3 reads TGCAGCGTTGAACCGGGACAGGGGTCCGGCTACACCTTC. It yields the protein CSVEPGQGSGYTF.

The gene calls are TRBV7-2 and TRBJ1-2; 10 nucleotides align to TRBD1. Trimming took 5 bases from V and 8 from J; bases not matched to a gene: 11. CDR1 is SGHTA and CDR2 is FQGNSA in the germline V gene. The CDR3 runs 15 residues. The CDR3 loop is CASSPGTGAVYGYTF. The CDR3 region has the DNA TGTGCCAGCAGCCCGGGGACAGGGGCAGTATACGGCTACACCTTC. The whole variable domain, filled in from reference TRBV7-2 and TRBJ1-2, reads GAGVSQSPSNKVTEKGKDVELRCDPISGHTALYWYRQSLGQGLEFLIYFQGNSAPDKSGLPSDRFSAERTGGSVSTLTIQRTQQEDSAVYLCASSPGTGAVYGYTFGSGTRLTVV.

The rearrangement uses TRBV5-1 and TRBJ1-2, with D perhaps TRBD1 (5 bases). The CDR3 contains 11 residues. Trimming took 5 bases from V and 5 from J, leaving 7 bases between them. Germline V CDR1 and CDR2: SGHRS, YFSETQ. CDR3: CASRQEYGYTF. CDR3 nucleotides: TGCGCCAGCAGACAGGAGTATGGCTACACCTTC. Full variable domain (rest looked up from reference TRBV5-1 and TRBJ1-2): KAGVTQTPRYLIKTRGQQVTLSCSPISGHRSVSWYQQTPGQGLQFLFEYFSETQRNKGNFPGRFSGRQFSNSRSEMNVSTLELGDSALYLCASRQEYGYTFGSGTRLTVV.